This paragraph covers one TCR beta chain sequence. As yet, its antigen is unknown. Germline lookup yields CDR1 SQVTM and CDR2 ANQGSEA. The CDR3 covers 12 residues. Trimming pared 4 bases from V and 4 bases from J, leaving 10 bases between. For the second PCR, which ran for roughly 7 to 11 cycles, a sample-barcoded 5' primer and a J-beta primer mix were used. Each cDNA molecule carried a tag from a template-switch adaptor that contained 12 random nucleotides. MiXCR, run by TCRdb on the 5' RACE reads, gives a single entry per CDR3 protein. Among roughly 1.9 million distinct CDR3 sequences, 39% were seen once, and the ten largest hold 23%. The data derive from a study of blood T cells in healthy people across ages. Study conclusions and caveats: TCR beta diversity correlated strongly with naive T cell percentage. Significant beta diversity loss was already apparent by age roughly 44, declining roughly linearly.

Donor samples were obtained from healthy Caucasian individuals from Russia, aged roughly 6 to 90. Sequenced input: blood. The chain is built from TRBV29-1 and TRBJ1-1, with D tentatively TRBD1 (5 bases). This TCR came from a human donor in good health. CDR3 in amino acids: CSVAGPGTEAFF. In nucleotides, the CDR3 is TGCAGCGTTGCGGGGCCAGGCACTGAAGCTTTCTTT. Looking up the rest from reference TRBV29-1 and TRBJ1-1 gives the full variable domain: SAVISQKPSRDICQRGTSLTIQCQVDSQVTMMFWYRQQPGQSLTLIATANQGSEATYESGFVIDKFPISRPNLTFSTLTVSNMSPEDSSIYLCSVAGPGTEAFFGQGTRLTVV.